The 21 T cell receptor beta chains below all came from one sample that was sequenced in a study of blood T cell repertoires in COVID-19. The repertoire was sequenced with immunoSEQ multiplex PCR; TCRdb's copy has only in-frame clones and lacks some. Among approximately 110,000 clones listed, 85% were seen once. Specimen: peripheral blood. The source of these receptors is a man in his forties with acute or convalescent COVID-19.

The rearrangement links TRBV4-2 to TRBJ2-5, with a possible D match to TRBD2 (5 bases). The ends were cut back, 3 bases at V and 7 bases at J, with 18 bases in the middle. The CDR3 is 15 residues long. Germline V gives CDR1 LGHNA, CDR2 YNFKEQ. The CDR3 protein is CASSQGRSRRGTQYF. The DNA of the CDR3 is TGTGCCAGCAGCCAGGGCCGTTCCCGACGGGGGACCCAGTACTTC.

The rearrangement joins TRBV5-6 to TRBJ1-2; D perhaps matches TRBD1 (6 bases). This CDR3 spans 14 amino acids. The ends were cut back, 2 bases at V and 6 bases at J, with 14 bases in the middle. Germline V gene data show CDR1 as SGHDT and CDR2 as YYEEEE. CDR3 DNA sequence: TGTGCCAGCAGCTTCAGGGGAGGGCGAGATGGCTACACCTTC. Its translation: CASSFRGGRDGYTF.

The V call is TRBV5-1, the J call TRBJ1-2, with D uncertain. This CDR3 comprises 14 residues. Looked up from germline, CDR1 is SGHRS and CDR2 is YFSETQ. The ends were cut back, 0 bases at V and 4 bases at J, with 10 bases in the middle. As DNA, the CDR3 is TGCGCCAGCAGCTTGGCAGAGGGTGGCTATGGCTACACCTTC. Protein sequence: CASSLAEGGYGYTF.

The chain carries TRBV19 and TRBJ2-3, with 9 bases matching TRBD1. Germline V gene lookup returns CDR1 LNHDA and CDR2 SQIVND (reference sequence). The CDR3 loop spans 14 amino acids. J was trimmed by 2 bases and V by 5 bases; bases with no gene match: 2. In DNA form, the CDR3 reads TGTGCCAGTAGTCGGACAGGGGTCACAGATACGCAGTATTTT. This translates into CASSRTGVTDTQYF.

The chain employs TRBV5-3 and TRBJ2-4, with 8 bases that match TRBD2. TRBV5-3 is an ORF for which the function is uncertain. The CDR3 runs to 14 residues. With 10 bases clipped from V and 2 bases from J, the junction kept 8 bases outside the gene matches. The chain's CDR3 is CALPGGGPKNIQYF. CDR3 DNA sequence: TGTGCCCTTCCGGGCGGGGGGCCCAAAAACATTCAGTACTTC.

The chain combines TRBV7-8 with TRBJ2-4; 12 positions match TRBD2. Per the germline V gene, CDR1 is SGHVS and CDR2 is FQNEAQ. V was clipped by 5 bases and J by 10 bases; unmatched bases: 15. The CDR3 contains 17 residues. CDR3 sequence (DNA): TGTGCCAGCAGCCTAGTCCCACGGGGGACTAGCGGGTCGATTCAGTACTTC. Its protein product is CASSLVPRGTSGSIQYF.

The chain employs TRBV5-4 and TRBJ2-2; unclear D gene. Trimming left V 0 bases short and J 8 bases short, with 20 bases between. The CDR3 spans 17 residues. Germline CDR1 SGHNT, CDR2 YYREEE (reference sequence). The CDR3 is CASSLGGFAVSVGELFF. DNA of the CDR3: TGTGCCAGCAGCTTGGGTGGATTCGCGGTATCGGTGGGGGAGCTGTTTTTT.

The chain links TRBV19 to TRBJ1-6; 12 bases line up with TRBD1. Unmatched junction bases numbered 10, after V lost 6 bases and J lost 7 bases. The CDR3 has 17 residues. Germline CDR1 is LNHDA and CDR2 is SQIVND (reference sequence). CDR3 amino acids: CASSSLGTGGFNSPLHF. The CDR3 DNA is TGTGCCAGTAGCTCACTGGGGACAGGGGGCTTCAATTCACCCCTCCACTTT.

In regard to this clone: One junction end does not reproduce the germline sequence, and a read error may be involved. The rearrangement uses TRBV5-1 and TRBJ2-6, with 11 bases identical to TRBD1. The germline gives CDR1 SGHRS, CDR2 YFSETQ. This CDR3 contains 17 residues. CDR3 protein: CASRQDRGHSGANVLTF. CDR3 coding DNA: TGCGCCAGCAGACAGGACAGGGGGCACTCTGGAGCCAACGTCCTGACTTTC.

CDR3 amino acids: CASSLVGSYGGANTGELFF. The DNA for the CDR3 is TGTGCCAGCAGCTTAGTCGGTTCTTACGGGGGGGCGAACACCGGGGAGCTGTTTTTT. V is TRBV7-8 and J is TRBJ2-2; TRBD2 matches 8 bases. The CDR3 is 19 residues long. Germline assignment: CDR1 SGHVS and CDR2 FQNEAQ. Trimming removed 1 base from V and 0 bases from J; junction bases left unmatched: 10.

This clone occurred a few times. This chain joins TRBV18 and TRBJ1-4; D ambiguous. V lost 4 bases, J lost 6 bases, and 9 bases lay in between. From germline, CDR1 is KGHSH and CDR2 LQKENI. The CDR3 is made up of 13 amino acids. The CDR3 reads CASSRGQDEKLFF. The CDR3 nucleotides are TGTGCCAGCTCACGCGGGCAGGATGAAAAACTGTTTTTT. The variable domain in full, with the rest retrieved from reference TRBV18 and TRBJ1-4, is NAGVMQNPRHLVRRRGQEARLRCSPMKGHSHVYWYRQLPEEGLKFMVYLQKENIIDESGMPKERFSAEFPKEGPSILRIQQVVRGDSAAYFCASSRGQDEKLFFGSGTQLSVL.

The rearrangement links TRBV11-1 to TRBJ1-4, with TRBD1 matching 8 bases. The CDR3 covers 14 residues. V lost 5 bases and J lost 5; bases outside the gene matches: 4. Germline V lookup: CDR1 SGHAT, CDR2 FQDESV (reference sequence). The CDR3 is CASSHRGWNEKLFF. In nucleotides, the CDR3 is TGTGCCAGCAGCCACAGGGGGTGGAATGAAAAACTGTTTTTT.

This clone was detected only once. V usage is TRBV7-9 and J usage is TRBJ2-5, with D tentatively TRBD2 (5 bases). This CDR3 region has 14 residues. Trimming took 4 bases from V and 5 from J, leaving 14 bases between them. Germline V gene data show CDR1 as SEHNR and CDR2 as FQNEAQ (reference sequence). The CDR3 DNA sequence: TGTGCCAGCAGCTCCGTCCGGGGTTGGGAGACCCAGTACTTC. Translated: CASSSVRGWETQYF.

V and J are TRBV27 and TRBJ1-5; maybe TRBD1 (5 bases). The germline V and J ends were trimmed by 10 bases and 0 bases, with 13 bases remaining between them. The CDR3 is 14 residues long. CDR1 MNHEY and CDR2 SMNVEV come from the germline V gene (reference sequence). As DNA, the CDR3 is TGTGCCACCTCGGACACGCATAGCAATCAGCCCCAGCATTTT. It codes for CATSDTHSNQPQHF.

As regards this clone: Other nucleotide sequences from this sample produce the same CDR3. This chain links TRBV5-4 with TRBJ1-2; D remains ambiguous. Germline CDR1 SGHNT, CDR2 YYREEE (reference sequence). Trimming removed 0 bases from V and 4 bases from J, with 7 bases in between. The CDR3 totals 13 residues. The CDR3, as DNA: TGTGCCAGCAGCTTGGATCGGGGCTATGGCTACACCTTC. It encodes CASSLDRGYGYTF.

CDR3: CASSYSSSGTGELFF. CDR3 sequence (DNA): TGTGCCAGCAGTTACTCGAGTAGTGGCACCGGGGAGCTGTTTTTT. V usage is TRBV6-2 or TRBV6-3 and J usage is TRBJ2-2; D ambiguous. In germline, CDR1 is MNHEY, CDR2 SVGEGT. The CDR3 runs 15 residues. V was cut by 0 bases and J by 4 bases, with 9 bases left in between.

The CDR3 region is CASSQDLATNNEQFF. CDR3 coding DNA: TGTGCCAGCAGCCAAGACCTAGCGACGAACAATGAGCAGTTCTTC. This sequence joins TRBV3-1 (or the pseudogene TRBV3-2) and TRBJ2-1, with D tentatively TRBD2 (6 bases). Germline V gives CDR1 LGHDT, CDR2 YNNKEL (reference sequence). This CDR3 comprises 15 residues. V dropped 0 bases and J dropped 5 bases, with 11 bases sitting between them.

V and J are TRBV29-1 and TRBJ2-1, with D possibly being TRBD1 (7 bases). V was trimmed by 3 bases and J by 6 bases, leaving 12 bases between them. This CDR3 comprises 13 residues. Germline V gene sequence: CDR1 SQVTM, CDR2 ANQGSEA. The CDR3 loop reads CSVDAGGINEQFF. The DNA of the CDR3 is TGCAGCGTTGACGCAGGGGGGATCAATGAGCAGTTCTTC.

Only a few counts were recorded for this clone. The CDR3 protein is CASSVGREAYEQYF. CDR3 in DNA: TGTGCCAGCAGTGTGGGCAGGGAGGCCTACGAGCAGTACTTC. The chain is built from TRBV2 and TRBJ2-7, with D possibly matching TRBD2 (6 bases). CDR1 and CDR2 from the germline V gene are SNHLY and FYNNEI. This CDR3 is 14 amino acids long. The V end lost 4 bases, the J end lost 2 bases, and 12 bases lay between the germline ends. Looking up the rest from reference TRBV2 and TRBJ2-7 gives the full variable domain: EPEVTQTPSHQVTQMGQEVILRCVPISNHLYFYWYRQILGQKVEFLVSFYNNEISEKSEIFDDQFSVERPDGSNFTLKIRSTKLEDSAMYFCASSVGREAYEQYFGPGTRLTVT.

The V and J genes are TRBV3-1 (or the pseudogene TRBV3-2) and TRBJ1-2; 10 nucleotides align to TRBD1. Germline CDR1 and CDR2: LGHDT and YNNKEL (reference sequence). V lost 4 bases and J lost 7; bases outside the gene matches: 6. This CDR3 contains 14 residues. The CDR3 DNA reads TGTGCCAGCAGCCCCGGACAGGGGGAGAGTGGCTACACCTTC. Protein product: CASSPGQGESGYTF.

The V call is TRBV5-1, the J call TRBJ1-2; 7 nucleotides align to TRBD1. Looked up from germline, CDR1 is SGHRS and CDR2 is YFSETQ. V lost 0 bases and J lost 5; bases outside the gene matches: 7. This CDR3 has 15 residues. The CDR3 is CASSLAGQPYYGYTF. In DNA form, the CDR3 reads TGCGCCAGCAGCTTGGCGGGACAGCCTTATTATGGCTACACCTTC. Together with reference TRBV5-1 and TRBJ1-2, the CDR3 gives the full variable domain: KAGVTQTPRYLIKTRGQQVTLSCSPISGHRSVSWYQQTPGQGLQFLFEYFSETQRNKGNFPGRFSGRQFSNSRSEMNVSTLELGDSALYLCASSLAGQPYYGYTFGSGTRLTVV.